The next 15 T cell receptor beta chains were all read from a single sample in a study of T-cell memory formation after mild COVID-19. MiXCR, run by TCRdb on the 5' RACE reads, gives a single entry per CDR3 protein. The sample lists approximately 250,000 distinct CDR3 sequences, around 15% seen once, with roughly 20% in the top ten. The material sequenced was PBMCs or a T cell subset sorted from them (not recorded which). Receptor source: a man between 18 and 35 years old who had mild COVID-19 (a few samples of this study predate the infection). Cell type and time point are not known.

The chain uses TRBV11-1 and TRBJ2-7; D gene unclear. The V end was cut by 1 base, the J end by 2 bases, with 9 bases between. The CDR3 loop spans 14 amino acids. CDR1 and CDR2 from the germline V gene are SGHAT and FQDESV (reference sequence). CDR3 sequence reads: CASSLVASTYEQYF. For the CDR3, the DNA is TGTGCCAGCAGCTTAGTTGCATCCACCTACGAGCAGTACTTC.

This clonotype has a handful of counts. This chain links TRBV4-3 with TRBJ2-2, with 9 bases matching TRBD2. This CDR3 comprises 16 residues. Germline V gene lookup returns CDR1 LGHNA and CDR2 YSLEER. Trimming removed 0 bases from V and 6 bases from J; junction bases left unmatched: 5. CDR3 nucleotide sequence: TGCGCCAGCAGCCAAGATGGGCAGCGGGGGGCCGGGGAGCTGTTTTTT. Protein: CASSQDGQRGAGELFF.

This clonotype occurred a few times. V gene TRBV4-3 combines with J gene TRBJ1-6; D uncertain. V gave up 2 bases and J gave up 9 bases, with 14 bases separating them. Germline V gives CDR1 LGHNA, CDR2 YSLEER. This CDR3 is 15 amino acids long. The CDR3 spells CASSQLSLTSSPLHF. The DNA for the CDR3 is TGCGCCAGCAGCCAATTGAGTCTTACGAGTTCACCCCTCCACTTT.

The chain employs TRBV29-1 and TRBJ2-3; tentatively, D is TRBD1 (7 bases). The germline V gene encodes CDR1 SQVTM and CDR2 ANQGSEA. V gave up 6 bases and J gave up 2 bases, with 12 bases separating them. This CDR3 is 13 amino acids long. The DNA for the CDR3 is TGCAGCGTAATCAGGGGGGCCACAGATACGCAGTATTTT. Amino acid sequence: CSVIRGATDTQYF.

CDR3 protein: CAITPGGEQQYF. The CDR3 DNA sequence: TGTGCCATCACCCCTGGAGGGGAGCAGCAGTACTTC. This rearrangement joins TRBV10-3 to TRBJ2-7; TRBD2 is a possible D gene (6 bases). From germline, CDR1 is ENHRY and CDR2 SYGVKD. This CDR3 is 12 amino acids long. Trimming removed 7 bases at V and 8 bases at J, with 15 bases between.

This chain joins TRBV4-3 and TRBJ1-1; D is ambiguous. Trimming removed 4 bases from V and 0 bases from J, with 9 bases in between. CDR3 length: 14 residues. In germline, CDR1 is LGHNA, CDR2 YSLEER. The CDR3 here is CASSRGDLNTEAFF. In DNA, the CDR3 is TGCGCCAGCAGCCGCGGCGATTTGAACACTGAAGCTTTCTTT.

This clonotype turned up a few times. This rearrangement joins TRBV6-6 to TRBJ1-2; no definite D call. The length of the CDR3 is 15 residues. V was trimmed by 2 bases and J by 2 bases, leaving 12 bases between them. From germline, CDR1 is MNHNY and CDR2 SVGAGI (reference sequence). CDR3 in amino acids: CASSYSGDGNYGYTF. The CDR3 coding sequence is TGTGCCAGCAGTTACAGCGGGGATGGAAACTATGGCTACACCTTC.

This clonotype appeared many times. The chain carries TRBV10-3 and TRBJ2-1; D call uncertain. Germline assignment: CDR1 ENHRY and CDR2 SYGVKD. The CDR3 runs 12 residues. V was shortened by 5 bases and J by 5 bases, with 7 bases between the two germline ends. CDR3 sequence: CAISPRDNEQFF. For the CDR3, the DNA is TGTGCCATCAGTCCCCGGGACAATGAGCAGTTCTTC.

This clonotype was observed a few times. CDR3 loop: CASSPEAGQQPQHF. As DNA, the CDR3 is TGTGCCAGCTCACCGGAGGCAGGGCAACAGCCCCAGCATTTT. The V gene is TRBV18, the J gene TRBJ1-5; D is perhaps TRBD1 (5 bases). This CDR3 spans 14 amino acids. The germline gives CDR1 KGHSH, CDR2 LQKENI. The ends were cut back, 3 bases at V and 7 bases at J, with 13 bases in the middle.

This clonotype was found many times. The chain joins TRBV29-1 to TRBJ2-5; 10 nucleotides match TRBD1. Germline V gives CDR1 SQVTM, CDR2 ANQGSEA. The V and J ends lost 3 bases and 3 bases, in that order; junction bases with no gene match: 7. This CDR3 is built from 15 residues. The CDR3, as DNA: TGCAGCGTTGAGCCTGAAGGGACAGGGGAAGAGACCCAGTACTTC. Its protein is CSVEPEGTGEETQYF. The full variable domain, with the rest looked up from reference TRBV29-1 and TRBJ2-5, is SAVISQKPSRDICQRGTSLTIQCQVDSQVTMMFWYRQQPGQSLTLIATANQGSEATYESGFVIDKFPISRPNLTFSTLTVSNMSPEDSSIYLCSVEPEGTGEETQYFGPGTRLLVL.

This clonotype showed up just once. This sequence joins TRBV6-5 and TRBJ1-2, with D unresolved. CDR3 length: 17 residues. With 2 bases removed from V and 2 bases from J, the gap between germline ends came to 18 bases. Germline V gene sequence: CDR1 MNHEY, CDR2 SVGAGI. CDR3 nucleotides: TGTGCCAGCAGTTACGGTGTGGGGTCCTTGGGGAACTATGGCTACACCTTC. This gives the protein CASSYGVGSLGNYGYTF.

This clonotype was observed a handful of times. V usage is TRBV5-1 and J usage is TRBJ1-5; 9 nucleotides align to TRBD1. The J segment lost 0 bases and the V segment lost 2 bases, leaving 0 bases of the junction unmatched. The germline V gene encodes CDR1 SGHRS and CDR2 YFSETQ. This CDR3 has 15 amino acids. In DNA form, the CDR3 reads TGCGCCAGCAGCTTACAGGGGGCTAGCAATCAGCCCCAGCATTTT. Amino acid sequence: CASSLQGASNQPQHF.

In the case of this clonotype: Its ends do not fully match the called genes, so a read error is possible. This chain joins TRBV12-3 or TRBV12-4 and TRBJ1-5; D may be TRBD1 (6 bases). CDR3 length: 12 residues. The CDR3 DNA is TGTGCCAGCAGTTTGGGGGCTCAGCCCCAGAATTTT. It encodes CASSLGAQPQNF.

This clonotype was found a few times. The J gene is TRBJ2-1, the V gene TRBV7-9, with TRBD1 matching over 8 bases. Per germline, CDR1 SEHNR and CDR2 FQNEAQ (reference sequence). With V trimmed by 7 bases and J by 8 bases, 19 bases remained unmatched. The CDR3 loop spans 17 amino acids. CDR3 DNA: TGTGCCAGCATCCCTCCCCGCGACAGGGGAAGGAGGGATGAGCAGTTCTTC. Encoded protein: CASIPPRDRGRRDEQFF.

This clonotype has only a few counts. The chain is built from TRBV28 and TRBJ1-2, with D possibly matching TRBD1 (6 bases). Trimming took 7 bases from V and 6 from J, leaving 15 bases between them. Germline V gene sequence: CDR1 MDHEN, CDR2 SYDVKM. The CDR3 sequence is 13 residues long. CDR3 sequence (DNA): TGTGCCAGCACATATGGGGGGGGCCATGGCTACACCTTC. Translation gives CASTYGGGHGYTF.